The TCR beta chain under discussion was sequenced for a study of blood T cell repertoires in COVID-19. Study-level background: Specimens from acute and convalescent COVID-19 originated in the United States, Italy and Spain. T cells, B-cell-depleted T cells, or PBMCs provided the cDNA or gDNA that served as material.

The germline CDR1 and CDR2 sequences are SGDLS and YYNGEE. The CDR3 length is 16 residues. V was clipped by 4 bases and J by 2 bases, with 18 bases between them. Methods used by the authors: Using reference gene primer amplification, nucleated cell counts were estimated. Repertoires were generated with immunoSEQ multiplex PCR, while TCRdb's copy carries only in-frame clones and drops some. The V and J calls and the clone size are those of that table, but D and trimming were determined from the DNA. The profile shows 35,000 to 50,000 clones, around 84% of them singletons. The chain is built from TRBV9 and TRBJ1-2; D is unclear. This clonotype was sampled from a man in his fifties or sixties with active or convalescent COVID-19. Sequencing was performed on peripheral blood. CDR3 residues: CASSLSTDSRNYGYTF. CDR3 nucleotides: TGTGCCAGCAGCTTATCGACGGATAGCCGAAACTATGGCTACACCTTC. Together with reference TRBV9 and TRBJ1-2, the CDR3 gives the full variable domain: DSGVTQTPKHLITATGQRVTLRCSPRSGDLSVYWYQQSLDQGLQFLIQYYNGEERAKGNILERFSAQQFPDLHSELNLSSLELGDSALYFCASSLSTDSRNYGYTFGSGTRLTVV.